These T cell receptor beta chains were read from a single sample in a study of T cell repertoires and leukemia-associated antigens. A single record per CDR3 protein comes from TCRdb applying MiXCR to the 5' RACE reads. The sample contains about 10,000 distinct CDR3 sequences, roughly two fifths of which appear only once. For these receptors, no antigen is known. Sample: CD3+ T cells sorted from blood and cultured. The origin of the receptors is a female donor in good health. CDR3s include the opening cysteine and the closing phenylalanine or tryptophan. D genes are given only for firm matches. A clone size is listed for some rows: how often the clone was seen (once, few, many), or a class if it is expanded.

j_call d_call clone_size v_call cdr3_nt cdr3_aa
TRBJ2-5 . . TRBV4-1 TGCGCCAGCAGCCAATGGAGGGGGGAGACCCAGTACTTC CASSQWRGETQYF
TRBJ2-3 TRBD2 . TRBV12-3/TRBV12-4 TGTGCCAGCAGTTTAGCGGGAGGGTTGGTTACAGATACGCAGTATTTT CASSLAGGLVTDTQYF
TRBJ2-7 . . TRBV4-1 TGCGCCAGCAGCCTAGAAGACCTAACCTACGAGCAGTACTTC CASSLEDLTYEQYF
TRBJ2-1 . . TRBV5-1 TGCGCCAGCAGCTTGGATAGCTACAATGAGCAGTTCTTC CASSLDSYNEQFF
TRBJ2-3 . . TRBV3-1 TGTGCCAGCAGCCACGGAGCCACAACTAAGGATACGCAGTATTTT CASSHGATTKDTQYF
TRBJ2-7 TRBD1 . TRBV5-5 TGTGCCAGCAGCTGGACAGGAAGCTCCTACGAGCAGTACTTC CASSWTGSSYEQYF
TRBJ2-1 . . TRBV7-3 TGTGCCGCCGTGTGGGTCCTTGCGTTCTTC CAAVWVLAFF
TRBJ1-3 . . TRBV6-5 TGTGCCAGCAGTCCAGCATTCTCTGGAAACGCCATATATTTT CASSPAFSGNAIYF
TRBJ1-2 TRBD1 . TRBV20-1 TGCAGTGCTAGAGCCGGCCAGGGGGGGATTGGCTACACCTTC CSARAGQGGIGYTF
TRBJ2-1 TRBD2 . TRBV24-1 TGTGCCACCAGTGGTTTGCCGGCGGGAGCTGAGTACAATGGGCAGTTCTTC CATSGLPAGAEYNGQFF
TRBJ2-3 . many TRBV2 TGTGCCAGCAGTGACGGCAGGGGGGAAGATACGCAGTATTTT CASSDGRGEDTQYF
TRBJ2-4 TRBD1 many TRBV19 TGTGCCAGTAGTATTCCCGATTATGGGACAGGGGGCTACGGGACCAAAAACATTCAGTACTTC CASSIPDYGTGGYGTKNIQYF
TRBJ2-7 . . TRBV20-1 TGCAGTGCTTTAGCCGGGACCGCTGTTTACGAGCAGTACTTC CSALAGTAVYEQYF
TRBJ2-3 TRBD2 many TRBV2 TGTGCCAGCAGTGAAGAGTTAGCGGGAGCGGATACGCAGTATTTT CASSEELAGADTQYF
TRBJ2-1 . many TRBV4-3 TGCGCCAGCAGCCACTCCTACATACCCTCCTACAATGAGCAGTTCTTC CASSHSYIPSYNEQFF
TRBJ2-1 . . TRBV15 TGTGCGACAAGCAGAGATATCCTTTACAATGAGCAGTTCTTC CATSRDILYNEQFF
TRBJ2-7 TRBD1 few TRBV19 TGTGCCAGTAGTAGTTGGGACAGTTCGATGGGGGAGCAGTACTTC CASSSWDSSMGEQYF
TRBJ2-7 TRBD1 many TRBV6-5 TGTGCCAGCAGCCAGGGGGCGGAGGGTTCTCTTTCCGTCTACGAGCAGTACTTC CASSQGAEGSLSVYEQYF
TRBJ1-2 . medium-sized TRBV5-4 TGTGCCAGCAAGCTTGGAGGAAAGGGGAACTATGGCTACACCTTC CASKLGGKGNYGYTF
TRBJ2-3 . . TRBV20-1 TGCAGTGCCGGCCCTCGAGGCGGGACCATCACAGATACGCAGTATTTT CSAGPRGGTITDTQYF
TRBJ1-5 . many TRBV6-1 TGTGCCAGCAGTGAAAGTTTTGTCAACAATCAGCCCCAGCATTTT CASSESFVNNQPQHF
TRBJ2-2 . . TRBV29-1 TGCAGCGTTGGCGACAAGCGGGTGATGCCCACCGGGGAGCTGTTTTTT CSVGDKRVMPTGELFF
TRBJ2-1 . . TRBV6-5 TGTGCCAGCAGTTACCTGAGTCGAGACACCAATGAGCAGTTCTTC CASSYLSRDTNEQFF
TRBJ2-1 . many TRBV9 TGTGCCAGCAGCTATCGGGACGCCCCTTACACTGAGCAGTTCTTC CASSYRDAPYTEQFF
TRBJ2-1 TRBD2 . TRBV20-1 TGCAGTGCTAGAGTAGCGGGAGACCACAATGAGCAGTTCTTC CSARVAGDHNEQFF
TRBJ2-7 . many TRBV27 TGTGCCAGCAGTTTAAGGGACGGCTACGAGCAGTACTTC CASSLRDGYEQYF
TRBJ2-7 TRBD2 few TRBV20-1 TGCAGTGCTAGTGAGCGGGAGCCCTACGAGCAGTACTTC CSASEREPYEQYF